Listed below are T cell receptor beta chains from one sample, sequenced in a study of cytomegalovirus exposure and HLA in healthy donors. The data were produced by immunoSEQ multiplex PCR, yet TCRdb's version contains in-frame clones alone and is incomplete. This table has more than 150,000 clones, approximately 81% appearing once. Specimen: PBMCs. These receptors came from a man in his fifties in good health and CMV-seropositive. Both conserved end residues are part of each CDR3. A D gene is named only where the DNA matches it firmly. A clone size is listed for some rows: how often the clone was seen (once, few, many), or a class if it is expanded.

D gene,clone size,V gene,J gene,CDR3 protein,CDR3 DNA
TRBD1,NA,TRBV6-5,TRBJ1-1,CASSGDRGNTEAFF,TGTGCCAGCAGTGGGGACAGGGGAAACACTGAAGCTTTCTTT
NA,NA,TRBV28,TRBJ1-5,CASSLQVNQPQHF,TGTGCCAGCAGTTTACAGGTTAATCAGCCCCAGCATTTT
NA,few,TRBV6-5,TRBJ1-4,CASSYSIVGQREKLFF,TGTGCCAGCAGTTACTCGATAGTTGGCCAGCGGGAAAAACTGTTTTTT
TRBD1,NA,TRBV19,TRBJ1-2,CASSISLRDRGYGYTF,TGTGCCAGTAGTATTAGCCTCCGGGACAGGGGCTATGGCTACACCTTC
NA,NA,TRBV9,TRBJ1-5,CASSPRPNQPQHF,TGTGCCAGCAGCCCCAGGCCAAATCAGCCCCAGCATTTT
NA,NA,TRBV28,TRBJ1-2,CASSLGTVYGYTF,TGTGCCAGCAGTCTGGGCACCGTCTATGGCTACACCTTC
NA,NA,TRBV6-1,TRBJ2-2,CASSPDRITGELFF,TGTGCCAGCAGTCCTGACAGAATCACCGGGGAGCTGTTTTTT
NA,NA,TRBV7-2,TRBJ2-4,CASSLVPQGQNAGNIQYF,TGTGCCAGCAGCTTAGTCCCTCAAGGACAGAACGCGGGAAACATTCAGTACTTC
TRBD2,NA,TRBV4-3,TRBJ2-5,CASSQDRLAGVYF,TGCGCCAGCAGCCAAGATCGGCTAGCGGGAGTGTACTTC
NA,NA,TRBV10-3,TRBJ2-7,CAIGAGGTVYEQYF,TGTGCCATCGGGGCAGGAGGGACCGTATACGAGCAGTACTTC
TRBD1,once,TRBV6-5,TRBJ1-3,CASSGDRGNTIYF,TGTGCCAGCAGTGGGGACAGAGGAAACACCATATATTTT
TRBD1,NA,TRBV27,TRBJ2-2,CASSQQGPGTGELFF,TGTGCCAGCAGCCAACAGGGGCCAGGAACCGGGGAGCTGTTTTTT
NA,NA,TRBV28,TRBJ1-2,CASSLFSGGYTF,TGTGCCAGCAGTTTATTTAGCGGGGGCTACACCTTC
TRBD1,NA,TRBV15,TRBJ2-7,CATSRSNTGQKYEQYF,TGTGCCACCAGCCGGTCTAATACGGGACAGAAATACGAGCAGTACTTC
TRBD2,NA,TRBV2,TRBJ2-3,CASSDSGGARDTQYF,TGTGCCAGCAGCGATAGCGGGGGGGCCCGAGATACGCAGTATTTT
NA,NA,TRBV2,TRBJ2-7,CASSGAMSSYEQYF,TGTGCCAGCAGTGGGGCCATGAGCTCCTACGAGCAGTACTTC
NA,NA,TRBV27,TRBJ1-5,CASSRGYNQPQHF,TGTGCCAGCTCCCGAGGGTACAATCAGCCCCAGCATTTT
NA,NA,TRBV6-5,TRBJ1-1,CASSYGSATEAFF,TGTGCCAGCAGTTATGGTAGTGCCACTGAAGCTTTCTTT
NA,few,TRBV7-8,TRBJ1-2,CASSHGNYGYTF,TGTGCCAGCAGCCACGGGAACTATGGCTACACCTTC
TRBD1,NA,TRBV9,TRBJ1-3,CASSVPRDRGDTIYF,TGTGCCAGCAGCGTCCCCCGGGACAGGGGTGACACCATATATTTT
NA,once,TRBV28,TRBJ1-5,CASIRQPSNQPQHF,TGTGCCAGCATCAGACAACCGAGCAATCAGCCCCAGCATTTT
TRBD1,NA,TRBV4-1,TRBJ1-1,CASSQDRTGGHTEAFF,TGCGCCAGCAGCCAAGATCGGACAGGGGGGCACACTGAAGCTTTCTTT
NA,NA,TRBV5-8,TRBJ1-4,CASSSRGGMWNVEKLFF,TGTGCCAGCAGCTCCCGGGGGGGGATGTGGAACGTGGAAAAACTGTTTTTT
NA,NA,TRBV5-1,TRBJ2-2,CASSLPGPSAGELFF,TGCGCCAGCAGCCTACCGGGACCTAGCGCCGGGGAGCTGTTTTTT
NA,NA,TRBV7-2,TRBJ2-1,CASSFESYNEQFF,TGTGCCAGCAGCTTCGAGTCCTACAATGAGCAGTTCTTC
TRBD1,NA,TRBV4-1,TRBJ1-2,CASSHPRQGILYGYTF,TGCGCCAGCAGCCATCCTCGACAGGGGATCCTCTATGGCTACACCTTC
TRBD1,NA,TRBV28,TRBJ1-5,CASRRTGNQPQHF,TGTGCCAGCAGGAGGACAGGGAATCAGCCCCAGCATTTT
NA,NA,TRBV18,TRBJ1-5,CASSPGEGRNQPQHF,TGTGCCAGCTCACCGGGGGAGGGTCGAAATCAGCCCCAGCATTTT
TRBD2,NA,TRBV7-2,TRBJ2-7,CASSPTSGRSYEQYF,TGTGCCAGCAGCCCAACTAGCGGGCGCTCCTACGAGCAGTACTTC
NA,few,TRBV27,TRBJ1-1,CASGFRVAEAFF,TGTGCCAGCGGGTTTCGGGTAGCTGAAGCTTTCTTT
NA,NA,TRBV6-1,TRBJ1-6,CASSAQPANGSPLHF,TGTGCCAGCAGTGCCCAACCCGCTAACGGTTCACCCCTCCACTTT
TRBD2,NA,TRBV4-1,TRBJ2-5,CASSKGLAQETQYF,TGCGCCAGCAGTAAAGGACTAGCGCAAGAGACCCAGTACTTC
NA,NA,TRBV4-3,TRBJ2-7,CASSQETVRSSYEQYF,TGCGCCAGCAGCCAAGAGACAGTTAGGAGCTCCTACGAGCAGTACTTC
NA,NA,TRBV27,TRBJ1-1,CASRLGHPNTEAFF,TGTGCCAGCAGACTGGGACATCCGAACACTGAAGCTTTCTTT
TRBD2,NA,TRBV7-9,TRBJ2-7,CASSSGLAGVPSYEQYF,TGTGCCAGCAGCTCTGGACTAGCGGGGGTTCCCTCCTACGAGCAGTACTTC
TRBD1,NA,TRBV7-2,TRBJ2-7,CASSPRTGWDEQYF,TGTGCCAGCAGCCCTCGGACAGGGTGGGACGAGCAGTACTTC
NA,NA,TRBV6-5,TRBJ2-5,CASSYSRVGGQYF,TGTGCCAGCAGTTACTCGCGTGTTGGAGGCCAGTACTTC
NA,NA,TRBV2,TRBJ1-5,CASADRTNQPQHF,TGTGCCAGCGCAGACAGAACCAATCAGCCCCAGCATTTT
TRBD1,once,TRBV2,TRBJ2-3,CASSVTQGAHTDTQYF,TGTGCCAGCAGTGTCACACAGGGGGCCCACACAGATACGCAGTATTTT
TRBD2,NA,TRBV2,TRBJ2-3,CASSPGGATDTQYF,TGTGCCAGCAGTCCCGGGGGGGCGACAGATACGCAGTATTTT
NA,NA,TRBV6-5,TRBJ1-2,CASSFGRRGSNYGYTF,TGTGCCAGCAGTTTCGGGCGGCGGGGCAGTAACTATGGCTACACCTTC
TRBD1,once,TRBV7-6,TRBJ1-2,CASSQTGGGGYTF,TGTGCCAGCAGTCAAACAGGGGGCGGCGGCTACACCTTC
NA,NA,TRBV6-1,TRBJ1-1,CASSAGHRVNTEAFF,TGTGCCAGCAGTGCCGGACACCGGGTGAACACTGAAGCTTTCTTT
NA,few,TRBV7-8,TRBJ2-3,CASSVQGTDTQYF,TGTGCCAGCAGCGTACAGGGCACAGATACGCAGTATTTT
TRBD1,NA,TRBV29-1,TRBJ1-1,CSVEEGTALGAFF,TGCAGCGTTGAAGAGGGGACAGCCCTAGGGGCTTTCTTT
TRBD1,few,TRBV11-2,TRBJ2-7,CASSFFQGAYEQYF,TGTGCCAGCAGCTTTTTCCAGGGGGCCTACGAGCAGTACTTC
NA,few,TRBV11-2,TRBJ2-5,CASSTTGYQETQYF,TGTGCCAGCAGCACCACCGGGTACCAAGAGACCCAGTACTTC
NA,few,TRBV28,TRBJ2-2,CASSRAGRGAGELFF,TGTGCCAGCAGCCGTGCGGGACGGGGAGCCGGGGAGCTGTTTTTT
NA,NA,TRBV27,TRBJ2-7,CASSPPEAPYEQYF,TGTGCCAGCAGCCCCCCGGAGGCACCCTACGAGCAGTACTTC
NA,NA,TRBV9,TRBJ1-2,CASSVEAGGYTF,TGTGCCAGCAGCGTAGAGGCAGGCGGCTACACCTTC
NA,NA,TRBV6-6,TRBJ2-7,CASRVGAPDEQYF,TGTGCCAGCCGGGTGGGGGCGCCGGACGAGCAGTACTTC
NA,NA,TRBV29-1,TRBJ2-5,CSVNTDSQETQYF,TGCAGCGTGAATACCGACAGCCAAGAGACCCAGTACTTC
TRBD1,NA,TRBV6-5,TRBJ1-2,CASSYGTGGDYGYTF,TGTGCCAGCAGTTACGGGACAGGGGGCGACTATGGCTACACCTTC
TRBD1,few,TRBV5-6,TRBJ2-5,CASSLGQGPGETQYF,TGTGCCAGCAGCCTAGGACAGGGACCGGGAGAGACCCAGTACTTC
TRBD1,NA,TRBV2,TRBJ1-1,CASSSTGGNTEAFF,TGTGCCAGCAGTTCAACAGGGGGGAACACTGAAGCTTTCTTT
NA,NA,TRBV7-8,TRBJ2-7,CASSVGVGTPTYEQYF,TGTGCCAGCAGCGTAGGGGTAGGGACACCCACCTACGAGCAGTACTTC
TRBD1,NA,TRBV5-4,TRBJ1-1,CASSPGQGGYFLAEAFF,TGTGCCAGCAGCCCTGGACAGGGAGGATACTTCTTGGCTGAAGCTTTCTTT